These 7 T cell receptor beta chains share one sample of origin, sequenced in a study of cytomegalovirus exposure and HLA in healthy donors. It was with 60 Vbeta and 13 Jbeta primers that the PCR ran. The repertoire was sequenced with immunoSEQ multiplex PCR; TCRdb's copy has only in-frame clones and lacks some. The table shows approximately 130,000 clones, with approximately 83% occurring only once. Material: PBMCs. Source of these receptors: a girl between 2 and 10 years old in good health and CMV-seronegative.

The chain employs TRBV9 and TRBJ2-3; D might be TRBD2 (5 bases). V was shortened by 0 bases and J by 1 base, with 9 bases between the two germline ends. The CDR3 is made up of 15 amino acids. Germline V gene data show CDR1 as SGDLS and CDR2 as YYNGEE. The CDR3 loop is CASSVDLRGTDTQYF. The CDR3 DNA sequence: TGTGCCAGCAGCGTAGACTTGCGGGGCACAGATACGCAGTATTTT.

This chain joins TRBV30 and TRBJ1-2; no clear D gene. The CDR3 length is 13 residues. Germline CDR1 reads GTSNPN; CDR2 reads SVGIG (reference sequence). V shed 0 bases and J shed 2 bases, with 7 bases lying between them. The CDR3 spells CAWSVSVNYGYTF. The DNA of the CDR3 is TGTGCCTGGAGTGTCTCGGTAAACTATGGCTACACCTTC. The full variable domain, rest sourced from reference TRBV30 and TRBJ1-2, is SQTIHQWPATLVQPVGSPLSLECTVEGTSNPNLYWYRQAAGRGLQLLFYSVGIGQISSEVPQNLSASRPQDRQFILSSKKLLLSDSGFYLCAWSVSVNYGYTFGSGTRLTVV.

This rearrangement joins TRBV19 to TRBJ1-3; D gene uncertain. CDR1 and CDR2 from the germline V gene are LNHDA and SQIVND (reference sequence). The CDR3 loop spans 15 amino acids. V lost 4 bases, J lost 0 bases, and 10 bases lay in between. CDR3 loop: CASSTHSSSGNTIYF. For the CDR3, the DNA is TGTGCCAGTAGTACGCACTCGAGCTCTGGAAACACCATATATTTT. Full variable domain (rest looked up from reference TRBV19 and TRBJ1-3): DGGITQSPKYLFRKEGQNVTLSCEQNLNHDAMYWYRQDPGQGLRLIYYSQIVNDFQKGDIAEGYSVSREKKESFPLTVTSAQKNPTAFYLCASSTHSSSGNTIYFGEGSWLTVV.

The chain has TRBV11-2 and TRBJ2-2; 12 bases line up with TRBD2. Germline loops: CDR1 SGHAT, CDR2 FQNNGV. V lost 6 bases, J lost 7 bases, and 3 bases stayed unmatched. The CDR3 runs 14 residues. In nucleotides, the CDR3 is TGTGCCAGCAGTGTGGGACTAGCGGGCGGGGAGCTGTTTTTT. Its translation: CASSVGLAGGELFF.

The chain combines TRBV7-9 with TRBJ2-2, with 9 positions matching TRBD1. The CDR3 contains 15 residues. Trimming at V came to 6 bases and at J to 5 bases, leaving 7 bases not matched to a gene. Germline V gene sequence: CDR1 SEHNR, CDR2 FQNEAQ (reference sequence). The CDR3 nucleotides read TGTGCCAGCAGGCGGGACAGGGTATGGACCGGGGAGCTGTTTTTT. Its translation is CASRRDRVWTGELFF.

The rearrangement links TRBV27 to TRBJ1-2; 10 bases line up with TRBD1. Germline V gene sequence: CDR1 MNHEY, CDR2 SMNVEV (reference sequence). V gave up 5 bases and J gave up 7 bases; unmatched junction bases: 10. The CDR3 length is 15 residues. The DNA of the CDR3 is TGTGCCAGCAGTCCACGACCGACAGGGGGCCTTGGCTACACCTTC. Translating it yields CASSPRPTGGLGYTF.

This clone was picked up a small number of times. The junction and the germline gene differ at one end; a read error may be behind it. The gene calls are TRBV10-3 and TRBJ2-1, with TRBD2 matching 11 bases. Per the germline V gene, CDR1 is ENHRY and CDR2 is SYGVKD. The CDR3 runs to 13 residues. The CDR3 coding sequence is TGTGCCATCAGTGACCCCGGGACTAGCGGTGCCCTCTTC. Amino acid sequence: CAISDPGTSGALF.